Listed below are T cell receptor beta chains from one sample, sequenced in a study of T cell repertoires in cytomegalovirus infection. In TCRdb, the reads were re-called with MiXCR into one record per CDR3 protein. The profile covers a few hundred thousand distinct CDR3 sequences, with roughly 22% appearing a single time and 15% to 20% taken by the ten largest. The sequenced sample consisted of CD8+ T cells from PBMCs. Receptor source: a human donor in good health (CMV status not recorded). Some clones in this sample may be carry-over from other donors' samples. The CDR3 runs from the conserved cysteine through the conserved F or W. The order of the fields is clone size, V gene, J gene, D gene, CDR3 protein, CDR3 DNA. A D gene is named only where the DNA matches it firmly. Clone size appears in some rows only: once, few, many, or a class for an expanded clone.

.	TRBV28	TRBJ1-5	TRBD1	CASSPETGVSNQPQHF	TGTGCCAGCAGTCCTGAAACAGGGGTAAGCAATCAGCCCCAGCATTTT
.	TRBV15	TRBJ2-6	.	CATSVSSGANVLTF	TGTGCCACCAGCGTAAGCTCTGGGGCCAACGTCCTGACTTTC
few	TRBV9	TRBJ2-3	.	CASSVVSSDTQYF	TGTGCCAGCAGCGTAGTATCCTCAGATACGCAGTATTTT
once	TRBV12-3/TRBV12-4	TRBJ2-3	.	CASTTGDTDTQYF	TGTGCCAGCACCACGGGGGACACAGATACGCAGTATTTT
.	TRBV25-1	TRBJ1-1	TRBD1	CASTWDRIPPEAFF	TGTGCCAGCACGTGGGACAGGATACCTCCTGAAGCTTTCTTT
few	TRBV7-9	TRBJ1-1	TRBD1	CASSSSGTGVNTEAFF	TGTGCCAGCAGCTCTTCCGGGACAGGGGTGAACACTGAAGCTTTCTTT
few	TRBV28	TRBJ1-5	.	CASSSPQHF	TGTGCCAGCAGTTCGCCCCAGCATTTT
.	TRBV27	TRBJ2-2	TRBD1	CASSFIQGAPGTGELFF	TGTGCCAGCAGTTTCATACAGGGGGCACCGGGGACCGGGGAGCTGTTTTTT
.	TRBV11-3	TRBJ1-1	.	CASSSGPERAFF	TGTGCCAGCAGCTCCGGACCAGAAAGAGCTTTCTTT
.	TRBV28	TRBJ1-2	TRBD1	CASSPERTGGWLGYTF	TGTGCCAGCAGTCCCGAAAGGACAGGGGGGTGGTTGGGCTACACCTTC
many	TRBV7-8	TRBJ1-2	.	CASSLATRGAPYGYTF	TGTGCCAGCAGCTTAGCTACAAGGGGCGCTCCCTATGGCTACACCTTC
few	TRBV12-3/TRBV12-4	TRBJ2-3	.	CASSIGGMTDTQYF	TGTGCCAGCAGTATCGGGGGTATGACAGATACGCAGTATTTT
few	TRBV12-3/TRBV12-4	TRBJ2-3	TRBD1	CASSRGGFTQYF	TGTGCCAGCAGCCGAGGGGGCTTTACGCAGTATTTT
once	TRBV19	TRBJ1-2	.	CASKTGRSPLGYTF	TGTGCCAGTAAAACAGGGAGGTCACCCCTTGGCTACACCTTC
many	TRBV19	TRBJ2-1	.	CASSIPGLAYNEQFF	TGTGCCAGTAGTATCCCCGGGCTCGCCTACAATGAGCAGTTCTTC
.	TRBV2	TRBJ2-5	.	CASTSEAQYF	TGTGCCAGCACCAGCGAGGCCCAGTACTTC
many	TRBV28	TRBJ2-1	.	CASRPRVGRYNEQFF	TGTGCCAGCAGGCCCAGGGTGGGGAGATACAATGAGCAGTTCTTC
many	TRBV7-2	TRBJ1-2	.	CATPGPNYGYTF	TGTGCCACCCCGGGTCCTAACTATGGCTACACCTTC
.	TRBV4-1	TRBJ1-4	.	CASSQFFDNEKLFF	TGCGCCAGCAGCCAATTCTTCGACAATGAAAAACTGTTTTTT
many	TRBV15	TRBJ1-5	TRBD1	CATSESGGSNQPQHF	TGTGCCACCAGCGAATCAGGGGGCAGTAATCAGCCCCAGCATTTT
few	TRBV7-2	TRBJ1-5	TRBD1	CASSSSTGSNQPQHF	TGTGCCAGCAGCTCATCGACAGGGAGCAATCAGCCCCAGCATTTT
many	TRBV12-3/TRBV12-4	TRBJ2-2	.	CASTPFGTGNTGELFF	TGTGCCAGCACCCCATTCGGAACAGGAAACACCGGGGAGCTGTTTTTT
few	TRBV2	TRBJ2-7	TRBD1	CASSEWTGLYEQYF	TGTGCCAGCAGTGAATGGACAGGTCTCTACGAGCAGTACTTC
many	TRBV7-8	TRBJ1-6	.	CASSPGGGNSPLHF	TGTGCCAGCAGCCCCGGGGGGGGTAATTCACCCCTCCACTTT
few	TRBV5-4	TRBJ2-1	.	CASSYSGAYNEQFF	TGTGCCAGCAGCTACTCTGGGGCTTACAATGAGCAGTTCTTC
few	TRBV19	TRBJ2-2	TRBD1	CASSQDRGYTGELFF	TGTGCCAGTAGCCAAGACAGGGGTTACACCGGGGAGCTGTTTTTT
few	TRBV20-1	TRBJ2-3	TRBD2	CSARGLAGVPSTDTQYF	TGCAGTGCTAGGGGACTAGCGGGGGTCCCGTCGACAGATACGCAGTATTTT
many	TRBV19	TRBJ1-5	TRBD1	CASSRDSGVNQPQHF	TGTGCCAGTAGCCGGGACAGCGGCGTAAATCAGCCCCAGCATTTT
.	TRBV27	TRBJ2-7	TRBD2	CASSLSGGAGAYEQYF	TGTGCCAGCAGTTTGTCGGGAGGGGCAGGGGCCTACGAGCAGTACTTC
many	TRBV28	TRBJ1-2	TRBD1	CASRATGTVYGYTF	TGTGCCAGCAGGGCGACCGGGACAGTCTATGGCTACACCTTC